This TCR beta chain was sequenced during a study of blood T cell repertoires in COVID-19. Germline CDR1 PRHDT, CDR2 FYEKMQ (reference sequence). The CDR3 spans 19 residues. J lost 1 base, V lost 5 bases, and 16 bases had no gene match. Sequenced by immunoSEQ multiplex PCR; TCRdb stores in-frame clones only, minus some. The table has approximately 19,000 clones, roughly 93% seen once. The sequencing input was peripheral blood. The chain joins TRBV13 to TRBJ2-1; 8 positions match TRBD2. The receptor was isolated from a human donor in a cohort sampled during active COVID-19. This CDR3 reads CASSLRTSSRSGSYNEQFF. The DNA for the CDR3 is TGTGCCAGCAGCCTACGGACTAGCTCTCGGAGCGGTTCCTACAATGAGCAGTTCTTC.